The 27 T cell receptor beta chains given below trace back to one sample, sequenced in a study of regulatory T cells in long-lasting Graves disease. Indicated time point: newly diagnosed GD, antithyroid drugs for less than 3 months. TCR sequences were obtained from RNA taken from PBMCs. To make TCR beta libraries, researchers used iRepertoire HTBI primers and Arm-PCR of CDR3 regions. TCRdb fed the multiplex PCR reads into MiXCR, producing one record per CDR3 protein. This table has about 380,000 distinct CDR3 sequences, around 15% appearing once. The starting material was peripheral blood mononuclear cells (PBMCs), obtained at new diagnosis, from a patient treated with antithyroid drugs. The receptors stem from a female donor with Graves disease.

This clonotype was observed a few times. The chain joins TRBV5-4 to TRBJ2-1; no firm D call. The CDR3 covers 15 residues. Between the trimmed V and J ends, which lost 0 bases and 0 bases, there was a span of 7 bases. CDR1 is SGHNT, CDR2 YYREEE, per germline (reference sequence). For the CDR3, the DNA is TGTGCCAGCAGCTTGGAAGTCTTCTCCTACAATGAGCAGTTCTTC. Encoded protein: CASSLEVFSYNEQFF.

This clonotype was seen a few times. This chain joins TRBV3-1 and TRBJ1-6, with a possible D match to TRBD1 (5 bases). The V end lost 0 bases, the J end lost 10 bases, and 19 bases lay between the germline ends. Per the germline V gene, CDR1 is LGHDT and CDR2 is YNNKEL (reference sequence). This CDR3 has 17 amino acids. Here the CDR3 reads CASSQDIGGELRSPLHF. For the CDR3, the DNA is TGTGCCAGCAGCCAAGATATTGGGGGGGAGCTAAGATCACCCCTCCACTTT.

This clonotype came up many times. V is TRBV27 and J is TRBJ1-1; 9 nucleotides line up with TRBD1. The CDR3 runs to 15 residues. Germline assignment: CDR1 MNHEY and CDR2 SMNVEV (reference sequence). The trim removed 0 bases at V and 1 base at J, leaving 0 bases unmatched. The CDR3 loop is CASSLSDRGNTEAFF. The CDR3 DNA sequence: TGTGCCAGCAGTTTATCGGACAGGGGGAACACTGAAGCTTTCTTT.

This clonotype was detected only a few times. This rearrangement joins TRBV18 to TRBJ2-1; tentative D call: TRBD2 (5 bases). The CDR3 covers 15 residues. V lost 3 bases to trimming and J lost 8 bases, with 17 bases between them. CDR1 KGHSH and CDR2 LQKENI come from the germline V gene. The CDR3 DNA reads TGTGCCAGCTCACCCAGCGGCCAGTACGTCGATGAGCAGTTCTTC. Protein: CASSPSGQYVDEQFF.

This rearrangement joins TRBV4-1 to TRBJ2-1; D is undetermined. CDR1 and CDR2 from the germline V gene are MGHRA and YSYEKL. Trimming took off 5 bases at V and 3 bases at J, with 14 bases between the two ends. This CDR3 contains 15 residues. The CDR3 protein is CASSRVGGNYNEQFF. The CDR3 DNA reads TGCGCCAGCAGCAGGGTGGGCGGAAACTACAATGAGCAGTTCTTC.

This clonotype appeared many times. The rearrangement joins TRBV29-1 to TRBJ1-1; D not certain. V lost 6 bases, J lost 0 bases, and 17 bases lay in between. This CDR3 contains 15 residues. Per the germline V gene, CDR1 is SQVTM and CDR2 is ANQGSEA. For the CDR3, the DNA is TGCAGCGTCCCCGGCGGTGACAACATGAACACTGAAGCTTTCTTT. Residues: CSVPGGDNMNTEAFF.

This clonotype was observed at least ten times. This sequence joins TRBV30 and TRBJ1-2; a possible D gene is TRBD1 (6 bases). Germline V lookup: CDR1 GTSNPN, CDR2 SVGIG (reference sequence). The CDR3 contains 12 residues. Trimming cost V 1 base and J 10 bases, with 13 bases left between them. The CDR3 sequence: CAWSELTGLYTF. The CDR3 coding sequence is TGTGCCTGGAGTGAGTTAACAGGGCTCTACACCTTC.

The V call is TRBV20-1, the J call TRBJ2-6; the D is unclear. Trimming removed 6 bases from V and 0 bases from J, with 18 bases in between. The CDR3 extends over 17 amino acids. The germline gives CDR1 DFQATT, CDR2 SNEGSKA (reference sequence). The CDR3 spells CSADLRNSISGANVLTF. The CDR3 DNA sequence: TGCAGTGCAGACCTCAGGAATTCCATCTCTGGGGCCAACGTCCTGACTTTC.

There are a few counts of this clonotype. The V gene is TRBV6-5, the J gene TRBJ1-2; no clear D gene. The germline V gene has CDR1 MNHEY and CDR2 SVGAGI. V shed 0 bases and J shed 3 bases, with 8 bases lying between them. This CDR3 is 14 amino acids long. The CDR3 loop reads CASSYSTWDYGYTF. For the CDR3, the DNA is TGTGCCAGCAGTTACTCGACCTGGGACTATGGCTACACCTTC.

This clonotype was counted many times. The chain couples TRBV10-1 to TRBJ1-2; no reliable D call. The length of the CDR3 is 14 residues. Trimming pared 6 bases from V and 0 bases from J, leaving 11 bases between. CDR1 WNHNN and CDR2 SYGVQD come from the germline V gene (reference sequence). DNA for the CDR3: TGCGCCAGCAGGCGACGGATAGCTAACTATGGCTACACCTTC. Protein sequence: CASRRRIANYGYTF.

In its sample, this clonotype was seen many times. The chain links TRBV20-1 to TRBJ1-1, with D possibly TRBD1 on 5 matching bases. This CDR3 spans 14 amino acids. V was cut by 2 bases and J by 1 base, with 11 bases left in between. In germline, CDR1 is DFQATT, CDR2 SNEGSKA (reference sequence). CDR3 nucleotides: TGCAGTGCTAGACAGGGAACGAGGAACACTGAAGCTTTCTTT. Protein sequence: CSARQGTRNTEAFF.

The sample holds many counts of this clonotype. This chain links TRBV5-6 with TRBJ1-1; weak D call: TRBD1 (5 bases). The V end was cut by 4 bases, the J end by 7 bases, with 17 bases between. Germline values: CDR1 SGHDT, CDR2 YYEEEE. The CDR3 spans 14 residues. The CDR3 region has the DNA TGTGCCAGCAGCCTCCGGGAGGGGTTTGGTGAAGCTTTCTTT. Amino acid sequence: CASSLREGFGEAFF.

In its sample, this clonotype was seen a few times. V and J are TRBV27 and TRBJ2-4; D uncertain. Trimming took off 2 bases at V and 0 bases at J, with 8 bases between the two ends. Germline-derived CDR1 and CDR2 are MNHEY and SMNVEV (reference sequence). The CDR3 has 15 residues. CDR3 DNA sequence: TGTGCCAGCAGTTTAGTTAGTTCAGCCAAAAACATTCAGTACTTC. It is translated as CASSLVSSAKNIQYF.

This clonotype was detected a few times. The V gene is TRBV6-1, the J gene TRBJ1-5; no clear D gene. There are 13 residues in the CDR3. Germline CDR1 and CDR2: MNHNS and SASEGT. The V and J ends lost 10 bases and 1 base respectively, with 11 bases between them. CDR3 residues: CAIAGGSNQPQHF. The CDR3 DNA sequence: TGTGCCATCGCGGGAGGGAGCAATCAGCCCCAGCATTTT.

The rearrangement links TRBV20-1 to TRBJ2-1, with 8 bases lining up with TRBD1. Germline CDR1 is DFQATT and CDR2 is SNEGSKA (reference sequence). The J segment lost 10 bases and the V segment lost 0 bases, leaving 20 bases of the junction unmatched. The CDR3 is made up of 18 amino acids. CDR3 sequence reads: CSARDYVDRSRGQGEQFF. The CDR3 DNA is TGCAGTGCTAGAGATTACGTAGACAGGTCCAGGGGGCAGGGGGAGCAGTTCTTC.

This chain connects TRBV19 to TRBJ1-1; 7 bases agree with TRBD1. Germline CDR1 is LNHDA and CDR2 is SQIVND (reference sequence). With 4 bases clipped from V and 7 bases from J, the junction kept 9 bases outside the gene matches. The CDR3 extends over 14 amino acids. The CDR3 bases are TGTGCCAGTAGTACCCTACAGGGGATCGGTGAAGCTTTCTTT. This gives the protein CASSTLQGIGEAFF.

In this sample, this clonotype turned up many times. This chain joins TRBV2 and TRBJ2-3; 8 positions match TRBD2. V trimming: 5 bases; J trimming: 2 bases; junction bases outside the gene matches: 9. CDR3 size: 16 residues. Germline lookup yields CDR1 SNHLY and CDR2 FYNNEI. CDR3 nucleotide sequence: TGTGCCAGCAGTAGGAGCGGGGGAGGACTCACAGATACGCAGTATTTT. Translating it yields CASSRSGGGLTDTQYF.

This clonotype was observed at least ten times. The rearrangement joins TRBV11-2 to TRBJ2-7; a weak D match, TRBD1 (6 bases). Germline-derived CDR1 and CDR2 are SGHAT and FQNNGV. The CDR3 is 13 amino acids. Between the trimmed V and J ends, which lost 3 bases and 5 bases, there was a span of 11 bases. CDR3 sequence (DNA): TGTGCCAGCAGCTTGACAGGAATTGACGAGCAGTACTTC. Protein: CASSLTGIDEQYF.

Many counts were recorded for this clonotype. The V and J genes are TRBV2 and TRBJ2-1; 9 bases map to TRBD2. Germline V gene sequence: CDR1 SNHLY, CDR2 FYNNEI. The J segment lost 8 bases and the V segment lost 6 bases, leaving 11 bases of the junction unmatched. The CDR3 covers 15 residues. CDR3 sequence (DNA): TGTGCCAGCAGAGTGTCGCTAGCGGGATTAGATGAGCAGTTCTTC. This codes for CASRVSLAGLDEQFF.

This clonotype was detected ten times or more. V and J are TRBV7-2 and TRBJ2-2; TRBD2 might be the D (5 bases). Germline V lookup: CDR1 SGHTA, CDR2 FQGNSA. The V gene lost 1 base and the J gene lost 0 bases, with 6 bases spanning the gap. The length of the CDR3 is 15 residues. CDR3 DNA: TGTGCCAGCAGCTTAGTCGGGACGAACACCGGGGAGCTGTTTTTT. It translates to CASSLVGTNTGELFF. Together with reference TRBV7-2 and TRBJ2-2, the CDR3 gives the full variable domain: GAGVSQSPSNKVTEKGKDVELRCDPISGHTALYWYRQSLGQGLEFLIYFQGNSAPDKSGLPSDRFSAERTGGSVSTLTIQRTQQEDSAVYLCASSLVGTNTGELFFGEGSRLTVL.

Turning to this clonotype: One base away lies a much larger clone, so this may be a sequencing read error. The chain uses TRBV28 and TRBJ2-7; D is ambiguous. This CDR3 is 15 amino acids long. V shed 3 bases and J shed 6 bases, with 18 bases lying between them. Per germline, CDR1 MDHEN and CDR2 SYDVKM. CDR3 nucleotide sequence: TGTGCCAGCAGTTTGGGCGGAACCATCAGGCGCGAGCAGTACTTC. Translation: CASSLGGTIRREQYF.

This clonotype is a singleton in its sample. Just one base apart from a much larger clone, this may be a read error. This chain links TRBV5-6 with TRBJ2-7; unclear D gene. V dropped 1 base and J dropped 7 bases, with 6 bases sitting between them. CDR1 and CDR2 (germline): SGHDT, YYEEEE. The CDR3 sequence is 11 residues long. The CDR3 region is CASSLFDEQYF. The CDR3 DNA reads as TGTGCCAGCAGCTTGTTTGATGAGCAGTACTTC.

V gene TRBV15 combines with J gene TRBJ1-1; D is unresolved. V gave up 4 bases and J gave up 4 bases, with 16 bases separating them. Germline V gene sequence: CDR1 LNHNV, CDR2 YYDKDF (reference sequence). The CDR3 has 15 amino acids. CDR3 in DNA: TGTGCCACCAGCAAAAACGTCGGTGACCGCACTGAAGCTTTCTTT. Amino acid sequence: CATSKNVGDRTEAFF.

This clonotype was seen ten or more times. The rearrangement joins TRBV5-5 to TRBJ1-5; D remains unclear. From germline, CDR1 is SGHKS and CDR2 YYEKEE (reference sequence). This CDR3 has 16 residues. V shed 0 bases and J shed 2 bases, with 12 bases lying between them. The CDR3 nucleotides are TGTGCCAGCAGCTTGGGTGTCCCCGCGGGCAATCAGCCCCAGCATTTT. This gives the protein CASSLGVPAGNQPQHF.

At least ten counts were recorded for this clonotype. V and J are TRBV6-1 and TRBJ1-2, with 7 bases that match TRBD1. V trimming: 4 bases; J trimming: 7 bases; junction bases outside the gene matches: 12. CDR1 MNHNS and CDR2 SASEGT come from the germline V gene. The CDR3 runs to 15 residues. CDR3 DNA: TGTGCCAGCAGTGGCACCTACAGGGGAAGGAGTGGCTACACCTTC. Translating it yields CASSGTYRGRSGYTF.

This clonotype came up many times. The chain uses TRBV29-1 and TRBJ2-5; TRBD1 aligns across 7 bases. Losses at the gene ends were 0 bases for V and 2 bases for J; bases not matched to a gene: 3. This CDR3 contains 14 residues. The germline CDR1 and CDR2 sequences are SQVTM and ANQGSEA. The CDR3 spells CSVEDDRAQETQYF. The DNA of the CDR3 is TGCAGCGTTGAAGATGACAGGGCGCAAGAGACCCAGTACTTC. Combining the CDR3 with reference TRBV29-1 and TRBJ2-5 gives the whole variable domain SAVISQKPSRDICQRGTSLTIQCQVDSQVTMMFWYRQQPGQSLTLIATANQGSEATYESGFVIDKFPISRPNLTFSTLTVSNMSPEDSSIYLCSVEDDRAQETQYFGPGTRLLVL.

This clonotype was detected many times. The CDR3 protein is CASSPGRASDETQYF. The CDR3 bases are TGTGCCAGCAGCCCGGGGAGGGCTAGCGACGAGACCCAGTACTTC. The V and J genes are TRBV4-2 and TRBJ2-5; 7 bases line up with TRBD2. V was pared by 4 bases and J by 5 bases, with 10 bases of the junction left unmatched. CDR3 length: 15 residues. Germline V lookup: CDR1 LGHNA, CDR2 YNFKEQ.